A single sample is the source of the 21 T cell receptor beta chains below, sequenced in a study of T cells after yellow fever vaccination. TCRdb ran MiXCR on the 5' RACE reads and lists one entry per CDR3 protein. The repertoire holds around 310,000 distinct CDR3 sequences, with roughly 4% as singletons. The sequencing used PBMCs, collected 5 days after the yellow fever booster vaccination. These receptors were obtained from a man between 18 and 35 years old who received the YFV17D yellow fever vaccine.

This clonotype was counted between two and nine times. The chain links TRBV7-2 to TRBJ1-6; 7 nucleotides match TRBD1. J gave up 9 bases and V 6 bases, and 14 bases lay outside the gene matches. Germline V gene sequence: CDR1 SGHTA, CDR2 FQGNSA. The CDR3 sequence is 16 residues long. Here the CDR3 reads CASRSGGTGLVSPLHF. CDR3 in DNA: TGTGCCAGCAGATCAGGGGGAACAGGGCTTGTTTCACCCCTCCACTTT.

The V and J genes are TRBV7-9 and TRBJ2-1, with 8 bases fitting TRBD1. With 3 bases clipped from V and 1 base from J, the junction kept 2 bases outside the gene matches. Germline assignment: CDR1 SEHNR and CDR2 FQNEAQ (reference sequence). This CDR3 is built from 15 residues. The CDR3 DNA reads TGTGCCAGCAGCTTTCAGGGGGCTTCCTACAATGAGCAGTTCTTC. Its protein product is CASSFQGASYNEQFF.

The chain is built from TRBV5-1 and TRBJ2-5; D gene unclear. Germline loops: CDR1 SGHRS, CDR2 YFSETQ. The CDR3 is made up of 14 amino acids. Trimming stripped 0 bases from V and 2 bases from J, with 8 bases between. CDR3 region: CASSLGAVQETQYF. DNA for the CDR3: TGCGCCAGCAGCTTGGGGGCCGTACAAGAGACCCAGTACTTC.

This clonotype showed up many times. This chain connects TRBV27 to TRBJ1-5; D uncertain. The CDR3 contains 15 residues. The V gene lost 2 bases and the J gene lost 1 base, with 9 bases spanning the gap. Germline V gene data show CDR1 as MNHEY and CDR2 as SMNVEV (reference sequence). In DNA, the CDR3 is TGTGCCAGCAGTTTAAGTGGGATCAGCAATCAGCCCCAGCATTTT. It specifies CASSLSGISNQPQHF.

The chain joins TRBV19 to TRBJ1-1; D is perhaps TRBD1 (6 bases). Germline CDR1 is LNHDA and CDR2 is SQIVND (reference sequence). Trimming removed 3 bases from V and 4 bases from J, with 18 bases in between. The CDR3 is 16 amino acids. Written as DNA, the CDR3 is TGTGCCAGTAGTATCCAGAACAGGGCTCAGGGCACTGAAGCTTTCTTT. Translated: CASSIQNRAQGTEAFF.

At least ten counts were recorded for this clonotype. V is TRBV5-1 and J is TRBJ2-5; 7 nucleotides align to TRBD1. This CDR3 comprises 15 residues. CDR1 is SGHRS and CDR2 is YFSETQ in the germline V gene. Trimming removed 5 bases from V and 5 bases from J; junction bases left unmatched: 12. The CDR3 sequence is CASSATGADLETQYF. As DNA, the CDR3 is TGCGCCAGCAGTGCTACAGGGGCGGATTTGGAGACCCAGTACTTC.

J is TRBJ1-1 and V is TRBV4-1; D is undetermined. CDR1 and CDR2 from the germline V gene are MGHRA and YSYEKL. V was shortened by 4 bases and J by 1 base, with 16 bases between the two germline ends. CDR3 length: 16 residues. The CDR3 protein is CASSRPLGERNTEAFF. The CDR3 DNA follows: TGCGCCAGCAGCCGCCCGTTGGGAGAAAGGAACACTGAAGCTTTCTTT.

The chain uses TRBV25-1 and TRBJ1-5; D gene uncertain. Trimming cost V 11 bases and J 9 bases, with 5 bases left between them. The CDR3 is made up of 8 amino acids. Germline V gene sequence: CDR1 MGHDK, CDR2 SYGVNS. The CDR3 coding sequence is TGTGCCTGTCGGCCCCAGCATTTT. Translating gives CACRPQHF.

In its sample, this clonotype was seen a few times. V usage is TRBV6-2 or TRBV6-3 and J usage is TRBJ1-5, with no clear D. CDR3 length equals 14 residues. With 6 bases removed from V and 4 bases from J, the gap between germline ends came to 13 bases. Germline lookup yields CDR1 MNHEY and CDR2 SVGEGT. As DNA, the CDR3 is TGTGCCAGCAGCCCAGTCGTCAGAAATCAGCCCCAGCATTTT. This translates into CASSPVVRNQPQHF.

The chain carries TRBV6-2 or TRBV6-3 and TRBJ2-7; D call uncertain. CDR1 MNHEY and CDR2 SVGEGT come from the germline V gene. The CDR3 contains 15 residues. With 6 bases removed from V and 3 bases from J, the gap between germline ends came to 18 bases. The CDR3 region has the DNA TGTGCCAGCAGCCGCGTGGCTCACCCAAGCTACGAGCAGTACTTC. It codes for CASSRVAHPSYEQYF.

Many counts were recorded for this clonotype. CDR3 coding DNA: TGCAGTGCTAGAATAATAACGATGGAACGCTACGAGCAGTACGTC. Its protein is CSARIITMERYEQYV. This sequence joins TRBV20-1 and TRBJ2-7, with D unresolved. Germline lookup yields CDR1 DFQATT and CDR2 SNEGSKA (reference sequence). CDR3 size: 15 residues. Between the trimmed V and J ends, which lost 2 bases and 3 bases, there was a span of 17 bases.

This chain uses TRBV7-3 with TRBJ2-4, with a tentative D call TRBD1 (5 bases). The CDR3 consists of 13 residues. The ends were cut back, 4 bases at V and 10 bases at J, with 14 bases in the middle. CDR1 is SGHTA and CDR2 is FQGTGA in the germline V gene. The CDR3 loop is CASSSLPTDIQYF. For the CDR3, the DNA is TGTGCCAGCAGCTCCCTCCCGACAGATATTCAGTACTTC.

This clonotype was counted only a few times. The chain couples TRBV3-1 to TRBJ2-7; D is possibly TRBD1 or TRBD2 (5 bases each). V lost 1 base and J 2 bases, leaving 9 bases between the germline ends. Germline V lookup: CDR1 LGHDT, CDR2 YNNKEL (reference sequence). There are 14 residues in the CDR3. DNA for the CDR3: TGTGCCAGCAGCCAAGGGTCGGGGCCCTACGAGCAGTACTTC. Its protein product is CASSQGSGPYEQYF.

The table lists this clonotype with a few counts. The genes are TRBV5-1 and TRBJ1-4; 8 positions agree with TRBD1. The V and J ends lost 4 bases and 12 bases, in that order; junction bases with no gene match: 11. CDR1 and CDR2 from the germline V gene are SGHRS and YFSETQ. The CDR3 runs to 14 residues. The CDR3 DNA is TGCGCCAGCAGCCAGACAGGGGCCTTCGGGGAACTGTTTTTT. It yields the protein CASSQTGAFGELFF.

V and J are TRBV5-4 and TRBJ1-6, with D tentatively TRBD1 (5 bases). The V gene's germline CDR1 is SGHNT and CDR2 YYREEE (reference sequence). V gave up 3 bases and J gave up 3 bases, with 13 bases separating them. The CDR3 sequence is 16 residues long. The CDR3 bases are TGTGCCAGCAGCTCAAGTAGCGGGGGCTATAATTCACCCCTCCACTTT. It yields the protein CASSSSSGGYNSPLHF.

This rearrangement joins TRBV6-5 to TRBJ2-5; 10 bases fit TRBD2. This CDR3 has 14 amino acids. Germline V lookup: CDR1 MNHEY, CDR2 SVGAGI. V gave up 0 bases and J gave up 5 bases; unmatched junction bases: 0. CDR3 amino acids: CASSYSTSGETQYF. The CDR3 DNA sequence: TGTGCCAGCAGTTACTCGACTAGCGGGGAGACCCAGTACTTC.

This clonotype was counted a few times. The J gene is TRBJ2-3, the V gene TRBV5-1; no reliable D call. The germline gives CDR1 SGHRS, CDR2 YFSETQ. V shed 4 bases and J shed 6 bases, with 15 bases lying between them. The CDR3 loop spans 14 amino acids. The CDR3 loop reads CASSHLTVTDTQYF. CDR3 DNA: TGCGCCAGCAGCCACCTCACCGTGACGGATACGCAGTATTTT.

This clonotype has only a few counts. This chain uses TRBV20-1 with TRBJ2-2; no definite D call. Germline assignment: CDR1 DFQATT and CDR2 SNEGSKA (reference sequence). Between the trimmed V and J ends, which lost 6 bases and 0 bases, there was a span of 8 bases. The CDR3 length is 13 residues. In nucleotides, the CDR3 is TGCAGTGCCTGGTCCGCGAACACCGGGGAGCTGTTTTTT. This encodes CSAWSANTGELFF.

Ten or more counts support this clonotype. The V gene is TRBV21-1, the J gene TRBJ2-7; the table assigns TRBD1, which was not confirmed against the DNA. TRBV21-1 is tagged as a pseudogene. This CDR3 spans 14 amino acids. CDR3 coding DNA: TGTGCCAGCAGCAATAGGACAGCCTCCTACGAGCAGTACTTC. Translating it yields CASSNRTASYEQYF.

The gene calls are TRBV30 and TRBJ2-5, with TRBD1 matching over 9 bases. Germline CDR1 is GTSNPN and CDR2 is SVGIG (reference sequence). The CDR3 consists of 14 residues. V was pared by 3 bases and J by 2 bases, with 4 bases of the junction left unmatched. CDR3 DNA: TGTGCCTGGAGCAAGGACAGGGGTCAAGAGACCCAGTACTTC. This translates into CAWSKDRGQETQYF.

The V and J genes are TRBV4-1 and TRBJ2-5, with D possibly being TRBD2 (6 bases). The CDR3 has 14 amino acids. Germline V gene sequence: CDR1 MGHRA, CDR2 YSYEKL. The ends were cut back, 1 base at V and 5 bases at J, with 11 bases in the middle. DNA for the CDR3: TGCGCCAGCAGCCAAGGAAGCCTAGCGGAGACCCAGTACTTC. This translates into CASSQGSLAETQYF.